The present T cell receptor beta chain was sequenced within a study of blood T cell repertoires in COVID-19. Only in-frame clones appear in the TCRdb table, and some are missing; sequencing was by immunoSEQ multiplex PCR. Here the sample spans just over 200,000 clones, 60% to 85% being singletons. The sample consisted of peripheral blood. This sequence originates from a woman aged 70-85 years with acute or convalescent COVID-19.

The CDR3 reads CASRRTSMSTGELFF. As DNA, the CDR3 is TGTGCCAGCAGGAGGACTAGCATGAGCACCGGGGAGCTGTTTTTT. This rearrangement joins TRBV2 to TRBJ2-2, with TRBD2 matching 8 bases. The germline gives CDR1 SNHLY, CDR2 FYNNEI. This CDR3 has 15 amino acids. V lost 6 bases and J lost 4; bases outside the gene matches: 7.